This T cell receptor beta chain came from a study of blood T cells in healthy people across ages. Germline CDR1 reads SGHTA; CDR2 reads FQGNSA. The CDR3 runs 15 residues. V was cut by 2 bases and J by 6 bases, with 17 bases left in between. For the second PCR, which ran for roughly 7 to 11 cycles, a sample-barcoded 5' primer and a J-beta primer mix were used. Using its own MiXCR run on the 5' RACE reads, TCRdb lists one record per CDR3 protein. Found here are approximately 1.5 million distinct CDR3 sequences, about 45% of them singletons; the top ten hold just over 4%. The rearrangement joins TRBV7-2 to TRBJ2-7; TRBD2 might be the D (6 bases). Material for sequencing was blood. This receptor was identified in a woman in her late teens or twenties in good health. The CDR3 protein is CASSLMMGGAGEQYF. In DNA form, the CDR3 reads TGTGCCAGCAGCTTAATGATGGGGGGAGCTGGCGAGCAGTACTTC.